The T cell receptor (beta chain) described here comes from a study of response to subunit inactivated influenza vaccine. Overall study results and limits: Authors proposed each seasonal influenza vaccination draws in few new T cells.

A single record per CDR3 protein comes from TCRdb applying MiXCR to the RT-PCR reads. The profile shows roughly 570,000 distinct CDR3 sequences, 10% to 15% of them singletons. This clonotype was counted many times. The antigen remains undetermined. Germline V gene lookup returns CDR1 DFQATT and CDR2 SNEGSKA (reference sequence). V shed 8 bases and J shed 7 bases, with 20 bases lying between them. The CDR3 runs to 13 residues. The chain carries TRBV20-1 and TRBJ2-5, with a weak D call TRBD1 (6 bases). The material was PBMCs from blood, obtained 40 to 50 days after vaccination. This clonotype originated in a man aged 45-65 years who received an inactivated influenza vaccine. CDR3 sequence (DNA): TGCAGTACTTCTGTGGGGGCCGCCTGGACCCAGTACTTC. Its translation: CSTSVGAAWTQYF.